This T cell receptor (beta chain) was sequenced for a study of shared clonotypes between healthy human individuals. General study points: Clonotype sharing among donors, it was expected, would be affected by sequencing depth.

The assay was run at deep level. Data came from immunoSEQ multiplex PCR; TCRdb stores just in-frame clones and leaves some out. This table has fewer than 700,000 clones, around 81% appearing once. Trimming left V 4 bases short and J 9 bases short, with 14 bases between. Looked up from germline, CDR1 is SGHRS and CDR2 is YFSETQ. The CDR3 runs to 12 residues. With respect to this clone: As yet, its antigen is unknown.

The sequenced material came from PBMCs. The TCR originated in a middle-aged woman in good health. Some clones in this sample may be carry-over from other donors' samples. J is TRBJ2-7 and V is TRBV5-1; D is ambiguous. Written as DNA, the CDR3 is TGCGCCAGCAGCCTAGACGGAAGTGGGCAGTACTTC. Amino acid sequence: CASSLDGSGQYF.